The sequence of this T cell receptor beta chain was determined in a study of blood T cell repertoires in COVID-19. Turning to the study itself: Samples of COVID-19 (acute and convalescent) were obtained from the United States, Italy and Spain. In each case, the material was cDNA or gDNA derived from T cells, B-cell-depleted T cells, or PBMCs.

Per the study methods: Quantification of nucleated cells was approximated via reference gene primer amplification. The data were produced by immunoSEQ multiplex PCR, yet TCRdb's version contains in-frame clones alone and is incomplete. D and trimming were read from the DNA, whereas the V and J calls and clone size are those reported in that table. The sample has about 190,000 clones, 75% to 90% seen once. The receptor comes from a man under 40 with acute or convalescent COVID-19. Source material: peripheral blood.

The CDR3 nucleotides read TGTGCCAGCAGTGACGGACAGGGCTCTAACTATGGCTACACCTTC. Protein: CASSDGQGSNYGYTF. J is TRBJ1-2 and V is TRBV2; 8 positions agree with TRBD1. CDR3 size: 15 residues. CDR1 and CDR2 (germline): SNHLY, FYNNEI. The V and J ends lost 3 bases and 0 bases, in that order; junction bases with no gene match: 3.